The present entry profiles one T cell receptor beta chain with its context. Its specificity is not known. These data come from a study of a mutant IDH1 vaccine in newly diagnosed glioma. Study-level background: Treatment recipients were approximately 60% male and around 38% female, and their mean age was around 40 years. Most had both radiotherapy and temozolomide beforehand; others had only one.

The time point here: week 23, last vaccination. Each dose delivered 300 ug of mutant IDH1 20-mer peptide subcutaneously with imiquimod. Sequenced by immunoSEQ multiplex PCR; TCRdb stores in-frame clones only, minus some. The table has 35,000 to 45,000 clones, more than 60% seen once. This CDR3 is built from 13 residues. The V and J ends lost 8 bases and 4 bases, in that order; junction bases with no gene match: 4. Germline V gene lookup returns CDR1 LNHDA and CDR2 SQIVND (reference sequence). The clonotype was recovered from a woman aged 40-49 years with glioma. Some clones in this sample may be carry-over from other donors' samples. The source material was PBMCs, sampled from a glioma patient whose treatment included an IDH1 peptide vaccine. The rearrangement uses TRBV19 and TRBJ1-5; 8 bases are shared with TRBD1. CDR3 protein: CASSGTGNQPQHF. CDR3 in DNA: TGTGCCAGTTCCGGGACAGGAAATCAGCCCCAGCATTTT.